The 30 T cell receptor beta chains presented below share a single source sample, sequenced in a study of cytomegalovirus exposure and HLA in healthy donors. Sequencing used immunoSEQ multiplex PCR; TCRdb keeps in-frame clones, though not all of them. The top ten hold approximately 6.3% of the sample, which has about 57,000 clones, approximately 95% seen once. Source material: PBMCs. The receptors originated from a woman in her late teens or twenties in good health and CMV-seronegative.

This sequence joins TRBV6-1 and TRBJ2-7; perhaps TRBD2 as D (6 bases). V dropped 3 bases and J dropped 7 bases, with 19 bases sitting between them. This CDR3 is 15 amino acids long. Germline assignment: CDR1 MNHNS and CDR2 SASEGT. CDR3 coding DNA: TGTGCCAGCAGTGAGTGGACTGCGGGGTCGGGTGAGCAGTACTTC. This gives the protein CASSEWTAGSGEQYF.

The chain links TRBV19 to TRBJ1-4; 7 bases agree with TRBD1. V shed 9 bases, J shed 0 bases, and the junction held 7 bases outside the gene matches. Per germline, CDR1 LNHDA and CDR2 SQIVND (reference sequence). CDR3 length: 15 residues. CDR3 bases: TGTGCCAGCAGACAGGGCAGACCAACTAATGAAAAACTGTTTTTT. Translated, it gives CASRQGRPTNEKLFF.

The chain is built from TRBV11-3 and TRBJ2-7, with 7 positions matching TRBD1. CDR3 length: 18 residues. The germline CDR1 and CDR2 sequences are SGHNT and YENEEA. Trimming took 2 bases from V and 4 from J; bases not matched to a gene: 17. In nucleotides, the CDR3 is TGTGCCAGCAGCTTAAGGTTTCATTTCGAACAGGGGATGTACGAGCAGTACGTC. Its protein is CASSLRFHFEQGMYEQYV.

CDR3 nucleotide sequence: TGCGCCAGCAGCCTACTAGGGACTAGCGGAAGCACAGATACGCAGTATTTT. Protein sequence: CASSLLGTSGSTDTQYF. The V and J genes are TRBV4-1 and TRBJ2-3; 11 nucleotides line up with TRBD2. Germline CDR1 reads MGHRA; CDR2 reads YSYEKL. The CDR3 is 17 residues long. V was clipped by 4 bases and J by 0 bases; unmatched bases: 6.

This clone was counted only a few times. The rearrangement uses TRBV6-6 and TRBJ2-1; 13 bases are shared with TRBD2. This CDR3 spans 15 amino acids. Germline-derived CDR1 and CDR2 are MNHNY and SVGAGI (reference sequence). The junction had 7 bases not matched to a gene; V was cut back by 5 bases and J by 9 bases. Here the CDR3 reads CASSRGLAGESEQFF. The CDR3 bases are TGTGCCAGCAGTAGAGGACTAGCGGGAGAATCTGAGCAGTTCTTC.

This clone was recorded only once. The gene calls are TRBV7-2 and TRBJ2-2; maybe TRBD1 (5 bases). Germline CDR1 SGHTA, CDR2 FQGNSA. The ends were cut back, 5 bases at V and 5 bases at J, with 18 bases in the middle. The CDR3 runs 16 residues. The CDR3 loop is CASSLEQAELTGELFF. As DNA, the CDR3 is TGTGCCAGCAGCCTCGAACAGGCGGAACTGACCGGGGAGCTGTTTTTT.

The chain has TRBV13 and TRBJ1-2; 8 nucleotides line up with TRBD1. J was trimmed by 0 bases and V by 3 bases; bases with no gene match: 6. Germline V CDR1 and CDR2: PRHDT, FYEKMQ (reference sequence). The CDR3 extends over 16 amino acids. The DNA for the CDR3 is TGTGCCAGCAGCTTGGGACAGGCCTTTACTAACTATGGCTACACCTTC. Its protein product is CASSLGQAFTNYGYTF.

The genes are TRBV19 and TRBJ1-2; tentative D call: TRBD1 (5 bases). The CDR3 sequence is 13 residues long. The ends were cut back, 6 bases at V and 2 bases at J, with 10 bases in the middle. Per the germline V gene, CDR1 is LNHDA and CDR2 is SQIVND (reference sequence). The CDR3 protein is CASSTGGNYGYTF. In nucleotides, the CDR3 is TGTGCCAGTAGCACTGGGGGGAACTATGGCTACACCTTC.

The chain joins TRBV19 to TRBJ2-2, with a possible D match to TRBD1 (6 bases). The CDR3 has 15 residues. The ends were cut back, 6 bases at V and 5 bases at J, with 16 bases in the middle. Germline V gene sequence: CDR1 LNHDA, CDR2 SQIVND (reference sequence). This CDR3 is CASRTMGASTGELFF. In DNA form, the CDR3 reads TGTGCCAGTAGAACCATGGGGGCTAGTACCGGGGAGCTGTTTTTT.

The CDR3 protein is CASSQRTGLYGYTF. The CDR3 DNA is TGTGCCAGCAGTCAACGGACAGGTCTCTATGGCTACACCTTC. The V gene is TRBV5-4, the J gene TRBJ1-2; TRBD1 matches 7 bases. Germline CDR1 and CDR2: SGHNT and YYREEE (reference sequence). V was pared by 5 bases and J by 4 bases, with 8 bases of the junction left unmatched. The CDR3 has 14 amino acids.

The V call is TRBV29-1, the J call TRBJ2-7, with TRBD1 matching over 8 bases. With V trimmed by 7 bases and J by 0 bases, 5 bases remained unmatched. CDR3 size: 13 residues. CDR1 SQVTM and CDR2 ANQGSEA come from the germline V gene. The CDR3 loop is CSAVTGGSYEQYF. CDR3 bases: TGCAGCGCCGTAACAGGGGGCTCCTACGAGCAGTACTTC.

This clone appeared once. The genes are TRBV5-1 and TRBJ2-1; a weak D match, TRBD2 (5 bases). The CDR3 sequence is 13 residues long. Germline CDR1 SGHRS, CDR2 YFSETQ. The ends were cut back, 5 bases at V and 8 bases at J, with 14 bases in the middle. The CDR3 sequence is CASSRPDGDEQFF. Here the CDR3 DNA reads TGCGCCAGCAGTAGACCAGACGGGGATGAGCAGTTCTTC.

The genes are TRBV2 and TRBJ2-1, with TRBD2 identical over 8 bases. This CDR3 region has 17 residues. Unmatched junction bases numbered 11, after V lost 2 bases and J lost 5 bases. Germline CDR1 is SNHLY and CDR2 is FYNNEI. The CDR3 sequence: CASSESWRRGENNEQFF. CDR3 bases: TGTGCCAGCAGTGAAAGTTGGCGGCGGGGGGAAAACAATGAGCAGTTCTTC.

This clone was detected once. The chain recombines TRBV21-1 with TRBJ1-1; the DNA was not used to check the table's D call, TRBD1. TRBV21-1 is tagged as a pseudogene. This CDR3 comprises 17 residues. CDR3 amino acids: CASSCTFWTGFRTEAFF. The CDR3 DNA is TGTGCCAGCAGCTGTACGTTCTGGACAGGGTTTCGGACTGAAGCTTTCTTT.

The chain has TRBV2 and TRBJ1-2; perhaps TRBD1 as D (5 bases). Trimming removed 8 bases at V and 7 bases at J, with 14 bases between. The CDR3 loop spans 12 amino acids. Per the germline V gene, CDR1 is SNHLY and CDR2 is FYNNEI. For the CDR3, the DNA is TGTGCCAGCCGGTTTGGGGCGAGTGGCTACACCTTC. Translation: CASRFGASGYTF.

This clone was detected once. The J gene is TRBJ2-3, the V gene TRBV5-5, with D unresolved. This CDR3 has 16 residues. V dropped 0 bases and J dropped 2 bases, with 13 bases sitting between them. Germline CDR1 is SGHKS and CDR2 is YYEKEE (reference sequence). The CDR3 DNA is TGTGCCAGCAGCTTGGTCCCGACTTCTTACACAGATACGCAGTATTTT. Translation gives CASSLVPTSYTDTQYF.

The rearrangement uses TRBV5-1 and TRBJ2-1, with 7 positions matching TRBD2. The V segment lost 0 bases and the J segment 1 base; nucleotides outside the gene matches: 10. Germline-derived CDR1 and CDR2 are SGHRS and YFSETQ. The length of the CDR3 is 18 residues. The DNA for the CDR3 is TGCGCCAGCAGCTTGGGCGGGAGTAGGAGTTGGTCCTACAATGAGCAGTTCTTC. Translated: CASSLGGSRSWSYNEQFF.

V is TRBV9 and J is TRBJ1-2; 7 bases line up with TRBD1. Germline V gene data show CDR1 as SGDLS and CDR2 as YYNGEE. This CDR3 region has 13 residues. V shed 4 bases and J 3 bases; nucleotides not matched to a gene: 3. DNA of the CDR3: TGTGCCAGCAGCCTCGGGACAGACTATGGCTACACCTTC. Amino acid sequence: CASSLGTDYGYTF.

The chain employs TRBV4-3 and TRBJ1-1; 7 bases line up with TRBD1. The ends lost 1 base at V and 0 bases at J; junction bases unmatched: 14. Germline lookup yields CDR1 LGHNA and CDR2 YSLEER. The CDR3 has 19 amino acids. CDR3 DNA sequence: TGCGCCAGCAGCCAAGCCTTAGGAGGGGGCGCGGCGATGAACACTGAAGCTTTCTTT. Translation gives CASSQALGGGAAMNTEAFF.

In its sample, this clone was seen a few times. The genes are TRBV19 and TRBJ2-6; the D gene is possibly TRBD2 (5 bases). The CDR3 covers 17 residues. Germline-derived CDR1 and CDR2 are LNHDA and SQIVND (reference sequence). Trimming stripped 3 bases from V and 0 bases from J, with 12 bases between. CDR3 protein: CASSISGSNSGANVLTF. CDR3 nucleotide sequence: TGTGCCAGTAGTATTTCGGGGTCGAACTCTGGGGCCAACGTCCTGACTTTC.

This clone came up a few times. The same CDR3 also results from other DNA sequences found in this sample. This sequence joins TRBV6-4 and TRBJ2-6; D is possibly TRBD2 (6 bases). CDR3 length: 16 amino acids. The germline V gene has CDR1 MRHNA and CDR2 SNTAGT. Trimming shortened V by 0 bases and J by 1 base, and 7 bases separated the two germline ends. The CDR3 loop is CASSDSGGSGANVLTF. The CDR3 nucleotides read TGTGCCAGCAGTGACTCTGGGGGGTCTGGGGCCAACGTCCTGACTTTC.

J is TRBJ1-1 and V is TRBV25-1; perhaps TRBD1 as D (5 bases). CDR3 size: 15 residues. CDR1 MGHDK and CDR2 SYGVNS come from the germline V gene. V lost 3 bases and J lost 6, with 17 bases in between. The CDR3 here is CASSDFQGGNAEAFF. The CDR3 DNA reads as TGTGCCAGCAGTGACTTCCAGGGAGGTAATGCTGAAGCTTTCTTT.

This chain links TRBV19 with TRBJ1-1; the match to TRBD1 covers 8 bases. The V gene end was trimmed by 6 bases and the J gene end by 4 bases; junction bases not matched to a gene: 4. The germline gives CDR1 LNHDA, CDR2 SQIVND (reference sequence). The CDR3 is 13 residues long. The CDR3 DNA reads TGTGCCAGTAGGACAGGGGAGGGCACTGAAGCTTTCTTT. It specifies CASRTGEGTEAFF.

The chain recombines TRBV11-1 with TRBJ2-5; 11 bases match TRBD2. CDR1 SGHAT and CDR2 FQDESV come from the germline V gene (reference sequence). Losses at the gene ends were 4 bases for V and 2 bases for J; bases not matched to a gene: 15. This CDR3 is built from 19 residues. The CDR3 protein is CASSSRGDPGLAVQETQYF. The DNA of the CDR3 is TGTGCCAGCAGCTCGCGGGGGGACCCGGGACTAGCGGTTCAAGAGACCCAGTACTTC.

The chain uses TRBV9 and TRBJ2-2; D is ambiguous. CDR3 length: 14 amino acids. Trimming pared 0 bases from V and 9 bases from J, leaving 12 bases between. Germline V CDR1 and CDR2: SGDLS, YYNGEE. The CDR3 here is CASSVGSWARELFF. The CDR3 DNA follows: TGTGCCAGCAGCGTAGGAAGTTGGGCCCGGGAGCTGTTTTTT.

This clone was observed once. Other nucleotide sequences in the sample specify the same CDR3. The CDR3 loop reads CAWSVLETQYF. For the CDR3, the DNA is TGTGCCTGGAGTGTACTTGAGACCCAGTACTTC. The chain links TRBV30 to TRBJ2-5; no definite D call. The CDR3 spans 11 residues. CDR1 and CDR2 from the germline V gene are GTSNPN and SVGIG (reference sequence). V lost 0 bases to trimming and J lost 5 bases, with 4 bases between them.

The rearrangement links TRBV5-8 to TRBJ1-2; 9 positions agree with TRBD1. Germline V gene sequence: CDR1 SGHTS, CDR2 YDEGEE. The V segment lost 4 bases and the J segment 3 bases; nucleotides outside the gene matches: 7. CDR3 length: 15 residues. As DNA, the CDR3 is TGTGCCAGCAGCCTCCCGGACAGGGGTCACTATGGCTACACCTTC. Its translation: CASSLPDRGHYGYTF.

The chain's CDR3 is CASSLGAGPTDTQYF. The CDR3, as DNA: TGCGCCAGCAGCTTGGGTGCAGGGCCGACAGATACGCAGTATTTT. The chain is built from TRBV5-1 and TRBJ2-3; D is perhaps TRBD1 (5 bases). The CDR3 is 15 residues long. Germline V gene lookup returns CDR1 SGHRS and CDR2 YFSETQ. The V and J ends lost 0 bases and 3 bases respectively, with 11 bases between them.

The rearrangement links TRBV18 to TRBJ1-2; 9 bases map to TRBD1. The CDR3 has 15 amino acids. V lost 2 bases, J lost 2 bases, and 3 bases stayed unmatched. Per germline, CDR1 KGHSH and CDR2 LQKENI. The CDR3 here is CASSPIGQGNYGYTF. CDR3 DNA: TGTGCCAGCTCACCAATCGGACAGGGGAACTATGGCTACACCTTC.

J is TRBJ2-3 and V is TRBV4-2, with 7 bases matching TRBD2. The germline CDR1 and CDR2 sequences are LGHNA and YNFKEQ. The CDR3 extends over 16 amino acids. The V and J ends lost 1 base and 1 base, in that order; junction bases with no gene match: 5. The CDR3 sequence is CASSQGVAGGTDTQYF. CDR3 DNA sequence: TGTGCCAGCAGCCAAGGGGTAGCGGGTGGCACAGATACGCAGTATTTT.